The present entry profiles one T cell receptor beta chain with its context. The authors prepared the TCRbeta library with unique molecular identifiers. From the PCR reads, TCRdb called clonotypes with MiXCR, one entry per CDR3 protein. This sample has about a million distinct CDR3 sequences; roughly 29% occur once, and the top ten carry 25% to 35%. These data belong to a study of T-cell reconstitution after alpha-beta-depleted transplantation in children. Trimming at V came to 6 bases and at J to 6 bases, leaving 7 bases not matched to a gene. The CDR3 consists of 12 residues. CDR1 is DFQATT, CDR2 SNEGSKA, per germline (reference sequence).

The sequence was collected from a boy under two years old who had a stem cell transplant for SCID, so the T cells may come from the graft donor. The gene calls are TRBV20-1 and TRBJ1-1, with 7 bases lining up with TRBD1. Sequencing used PBMCs, mostly from graft donor cells, obtained 360 days after TCRalphabeta/CD19-depleted stem cell transplant. CDR3 residues: CSAQQGGPEAFF. The CDR3 nucleotides are TGCAGTGCCCAGCAAGGGGGCCCTGAAGCTTTCTTT.